The text below deals with one T cell receptor beta chain. Antigen: not known. This CDR3 is built from 15 residues. Germline-derived CDR1 and CDR2 are MGHRA and YSYEKL. The ends lost 3 bases at V and 9 bases at J; junction bases unmatched: 13. This entry belongs to a study of blood T cells in healthy people across ages. Study-wide findings and caveats: Older age went with lower TCR beta diversity per million T cells, in a roughly linear way.

PCR was performed a second time for about 6 to 11 cycles using a sample-barcoded 5' primer and a J-beta primer mix. TCRdb re-derived calls from the 5' RACE reads in MiXCR, one entry per CDR3 protein. The sample has over a million distinct CDR3 sequences; 45% are singletons. Sequencing input: blood. This TCR came from a woman aged 60-70 years in good health. This chain connects TRBV4-1 to TRBJ1-1; 7 bases agree with TRBD1. CDR3 amino acids: CASSHLQFGTEQAFF. DNA for the CDR3: TGCGCCAGCAGCCACTTACAGTTCGGGACAGAGCAAGCTTTCTTT.